These 32 T cell receptor beta chains were sequenced from one sample in a study of T cells expressing NK-cell markers. After re-calling the 5' RACE reads, TCRdb lists one entry per CDR3 protein, DNA absent. The sample table includes 500,000 or so distinct CDR3 sequences. The sequenced sample was blood T cells: a sorted CD56 or NKG2C T cell subset, CD4+ or CD8+ T cells, or bulk PBMC T cells (not recorded which). Receptor source: a man between 18 and 29 years old in good health.

The chain recombines TRBV12-3 or TRBV12-4 with TRBJ1-1; lacking DNA, the TRBD1 call made by TCRdb goes unchecked. The CDR3 runs 16 residues. CDR3 amino acids: CASSPRTGGMNTEAFF.

The chain links TRBV12-3 or TRBV12-4 to TRBJ2-4; the D gene TCRdb calls, TRBD2, cannot be checked with no DNA. The CDR3 runs to 15 residues. The CDR3 loop is CASSSGLAALNIQYF.

The J gene is TRBJ2-2, the V gene TRBV7-8. The length of the CDR3 is 14 residues. Per germline, CDR1 SGHVS and CDR2 FQNEAQ. The CDR3 here is CASSTRVDTGELFF.

The chain links TRBV5-1 to TRBJ1-6; TCRdb's assignment of TRBD1 cannot be checked, as there is no DNA. Germline V gene sequence: CDR1 SGHRS, CDR2 YFSETQ. The CDR3 is 14 amino acids. The CDR3 protein is CASSLEPGSSPLHF.

The genes are TRBV4-3 and TRBJ1-5; no DNA is available, so the TRBD1 call from TCRdb remains unchecked. The CDR3 sequence is 13 residues long. Looked up from germline, CDR1 is LGHNA and CDR2 is YSLEER. The CDR3: CASSQEAHQPQHF.

V usage is TRBV11-1 and J usage is TRBJ2-1; TCRdb outputs TRBD1, but without DNA this stays unchecked. The germline CDR1 and CDR2 sequences are SGHAT and FQDESV (reference sequence). CDR3 length equals 20 residues. CDR3 loop: CASSLLVLQGRVESYNEQFF. The full variable domain, completed using reference TRBV11-1 and TRBJ2-1, is EAEVAQSPRYKITEKSQAVAFWCDPISGHATLYWYRQILGQGPELLVQFQDESVVDDSQLPKDRFSAERLKGVDSTLKIQPAELGDSAMYLCASSLLVLQGRVESYNEQFFGPGTRLTVL.

The V gene is TRBV28, the J gene TRBJ2-3; the TCRdb D gene call, TRBD2, has no DNA to confirm it. The CDR3 loop spans 15 amino acids. Germline assignment: CDR1 MDHEN and CDR2 SYDVKM. The CDR3 is CASSQGAGETDTQYF. Full variable domain (rest looked up from reference TRBV28 and TRBJ2-3): DVKVTQSSRYLVKRTGEKVFLECVQDMDHENMFWYRQDPGLGLRLIYFSYDVKMKEKGDIPEGYSVSREKKERFSLILESASTNQTSMYLCASSQGAGETDTQYFGPGTRLTVL.

The V and J genes are TRBV4-3 and TRBJ2-1; TCRdb's assignment of TRBD1 cannot be checked, as there is no DNA. The CDR3 totals 19 residues. Germline V gene lookup returns CDR1 LGHNA and CDR2 YSLEER. The CDR3 spells CASSQDIGTGSGLYNEQFF.

The chain is built from TRBV5-1 and TRBJ2-3; TCRdb's assignment of TRBD1 cannot be checked, as there is no DNA. Germline assignment: CDR1 SGHRS and CDR2 YFSETQ. The CDR3 extends over 15 amino acids. This CDR3 is CASSPTGASSDTQYF.

The J gene is TRBJ2-4, the V gene TRBV12-3 or TRBV12-4; TCRdb reports TRBD2, a call that lacks DNA to check it against. CDR3 length equals 14 residues. CDR3 residues: CASSDKLARDIQYF.

The chain carries TRBV5-6 and TRBJ2-1; the D call of TRBD1 rests on TCRdb alone, since no DNA is present to check it. This CDR3 has 15 amino acids. Germline V gene lookup returns CDR1 SGHDT and CDR2 YYEEEE. CDR3 sequence reads: CASSHGPVSYNEQFF.

The chain has TRBV20-1 and TRBJ2-1; the D call of TRBD1 rests on TCRdb alone, since no DNA is present to check it. Germline CDR1 reads DFQATT; CDR2 reads SNEGSKA (reference sequence). The CDR3 is 16 amino acids. The CDR3 region is CSADPGGATGTNEQFF.

The chain couples TRBV12-3 or TRBV12-4 to TRBJ1-2; TCRdb lists TRBD1, though no DNA is available to test this call. The CDR3 is 14 residues long. CDR3 protein: CASSLTETSYGYTF.

The chain has TRBV5-1 and TRBJ2-1; TCRdb returns TRBD1, unconfirmable since there is no DNA. This CDR3 comprises 14 residues. Germline CDR1 is SGHRS and CDR2 is YFSETQ. CDR3: CASTRDVINNEQFF. Combining the CDR3 with reference TRBV5-1 and TRBJ2-1 gives the whole variable domain KAGVTQTPRYLIKTRGQQVTLSCSPISGHRSVSWYQQTPGQGLQFLFEYFSETQRNKGNFPGRFSGRQFSNSRSEMNVSTLELGDSALYLCASTRDVINNEQFFGPGTRLTVL.

V gene TRBV5-1 combines with J gene TRBJ2-1; without DNA, the TCRdb call of TRBD1 cannot be checked. This CDR3 comprises 16 residues. Germline CDR1 reads SGHRS; CDR2 reads YFSETQ. CDR3: CASSRKLGTEYNEQFF.

The rearrangement uses TRBV5-1 and TRBJ2-5; the TCRdb D gene call, TRBD2, has no DNA to confirm it. CDR3 size: 16 residues. Germline V gene sequence: CDR1 SGHRS, CDR2 YFSETQ. This chain's CDR3 is CASSFISGREQETQYF.

The rearrangement links TRBV10-1 to TRBJ2-3; the TCRdb call, TRBD1, lacks DNA for checking. Germline V gene lookup returns CDR1 WNHNN and CDR2 SYGVQD (reference sequence). The CDR3 covers 14 residues. CDR3 protein: CASSNRGRTDTQYF.

The V and J genes are TRBV20-1 and TRBJ1-4; the D call of TRBD1 rests on TCRdb alone, since no DNA is present to check it. CDR3 length: 13 residues. The germline gives CDR1 DFQATT, CDR2 SNEGSKA (reference sequence). The chain's CDR3 is CSATGTDNEKLFF.

The rearrangement links TRBV5-6 to TRBJ2-2. The CDR3 is made up of 16 amino acids. Germline-derived CDR1 and CDR2 are SGHDT and YYEEEE. Here the CDR3 reads CASSLVGNEGTGELFF.

The rearrangement links TRBV24-1 to TRBJ2-6; TCRdb's D call, TRBD2, is unchecked because there is no DNA. Looked up from germline, CDR1 is KGHDR and CDR2 is SFDVKD. This CDR3 is 17 amino acids long. This chain's CDR3 is CATSEPTGPRGANVLTF.

The genes are TRBV20-1 and TRBJ2-1. CDR3 length: 15 residues. Germline assignment: CDR1 DFQATT and CDR2 SNEGSKA (reference sequence). CDR3 protein: CSASSRESSYNEQFF.

This chain links TRBV5-1 with TRBJ2-3. This CDR3 has 15 amino acids. Germline V gene data show CDR1 as SGHRS and CDR2 as YFSETQ. The CDR3: CASSLEGLRADTQYF.

The chain is built from TRBV29-1 and TRBJ2-1; as DNA is missing, the TRBD1 call by TCRdb cannot be tested. CDR1 and CDR2 (germline): SQVTM, ANQGSEA. This CDR3 region has 12 residues. The CDR3 region is CSVRQGRGEQFF.

This chain links TRBV12-3 or TRBV12-4 with TRBJ2-2; TCRdb designates TRBD1, a call that cannot be tested without DNA. This CDR3 has 14 amino acids. This chain's CDR3 is CASRGTGGTGELFF.

The rearrangement links TRBV3-1 to TRBJ1-3; TCRdb proposes TRBD1, but this gene call is untestable without DNA. Germline V CDR1 and CDR2: LGHDT, YNNKEL (reference sequence). There are 16 residues in the CDR3. The CDR3 reads CASSQARELPRNTIYF.

Here the CDR3 reads CASSLDIQRTDTQYF. This chain uses TRBV11-2 with TRBJ2-3. Per the germline V gene, CDR1 is SGHAT and CDR2 is FQNNGV. The CDR3 spans 15 residues.

The V and J genes are TRBV15 and TRBJ2-7; without DNA, the TCRdb call of TRBD2 cannot be checked. The CDR3 sequence is 14 residues long. Germline-derived CDR1 and CDR2 are LNHNV and YYDKDF (reference sequence). CDR3 in amino acids: CATSRDAGAYEQYF.

The genes are TRBV29-1 and TRBJ2-3; TCRdb's D gene call, TRBD2, goes unchecked for lack of DNA. The CDR3 loop spans 14 amino acids. Germline V lookup: CDR1 SQVTM, CDR2 ANQGSEA. The CDR3 region is CSVGGGMGTDTQYF.

V and J are TRBV21-1 and TRBJ2-7; TCRdb picks TRBD1, but there is no DNA to check that call. TRBV21-1 corresponds to a pseudogene. The CDR3 has 15 amino acids. CDR3 sequence: CASSRQVPPDCEQYF.

This chain connects TRBV12-3 or TRBV12-4 to TRBJ1-3; TCRdb's assignment of TRBD1 cannot be checked, as there is no DNA. The CDR3 is 14 residues long. The CDR3 is CASSTGGWGNTIYF.

This chain joins TRBV6-1 and TRBJ1-6; the TRBD1 assignment by TCRdb is unverifiable without DNA. The CDR3 has 14 residues. CDR1 and CDR2 from the germline V gene are MNHNS and SASEGT. CDR3 protein: CASTRDRVDSPLHF.

The V gene is TRBV11-2, the J gene TRBJ2-1; TCRdb names TRBD2, which stays unverified in the absence of DNA. This CDR3 is 16 amino acids long. CDR1 and CDR2 (germline): SGHAT, FQNNGV. Here the CDR3 reads CASSRRTSGSYNEQFF.